This T cell receptor beta chain appears in the sequencing data of a study of blood T cell repertoires in COVID-19. Study as a whole: Samples came from the United States, Italy and Spain, spanning acute and convalescent COVID-19. Sources were T cells, B-cell-depleted T cells, or PBMCs; the material itself was cDNA or gDNA.

Trimming took 6 bases from V and 5 from J, leaving 19 bases between them. The CDR3 is made up of 15 amino acids. Germline-derived CDR1 and CDR2 are LGHNT and FRNRAP. This table comes from immunoSEQ multiplex PCR, and its TCRdb copy is limited to in-frame clones, with some not included. The table records some 180,000 clones, 90% of them present only once. V usage is TRBV12-5 and J usage is TRBJ1-2; D gene unclear. The sequence was obtained from a man in his forties or fifties with acute or convalescent COVID-19. The material sequenced was peripheral blood. CDR3 DNA: TGTGCTAGTGGCCCGTCGGTGACGGGTCGTTATGGCTACACCTTC. It is translated as CASGPSVTGRYGYTF.